This entry lists 18 T cell receptor beta chains sequenced from one sample in a study of cytomegalovirus exposure and HLA in healthy donors. Amplification used 60 Vbeta primers and 13 Jbeta primers. Sequencing used immunoSEQ multiplex PCR; TCRdb keeps in-frame clones, though not all of them. The sample contains some 150,000 clones, approximately 79% of which appear only once. Sequencing was done on a sample of PBMCs. The receptor source for this set is a man aged 35 to 55 in good health and CMV-seronegative.

V and J are TRBV4-1 and TRBJ1-4; D gene unclear. The CDR3 extends over 15 amino acids. Germline V gene lookup returns CDR1 MGHRA and CDR2 YSYEKL. The V and J ends lost 2 bases and 1 base respectively, with 8 bases between them. In DNA form, the CDR3 reads TGCGCCAGCAGCCAATTTACTCTAACTAATGAAAAACTGTTTTTT. Its protein is CASSQFTLTNEKLFF.

V gene TRBV2 combines with J gene TRBJ2-4; 7 bases line up with TRBD1. The length of the CDR3 is 14 residues. V shed 4 bases and J 2 bases; nucleotides not matched to a gene: 2. Germline CDR1 SNHLY, CDR2 FYNNEI. In DNA form, the CDR3 reads TGTGCCAGCAGTGGGGACAGTTCCAAAAACATTCAGTACTTC. This gives the protein CASSGDSSKNIQYF.

Points on this clone: A junction end diverges from the germline sequence, so it may reflect a read error. V usage is TRBV2 and J usage is TRBJ2-6; weak D call: TRBD1 (5 bases). Germline CDR1 SNHLY, CDR2 FYNNEI. The CDR3 contains 14 residues. The chain's CDR3 is CASSVRAGANGLTF. CDR3 in DNA: TGTGCCAGCAGTGTTAGGGCTGGGGCCAACGGCCTGACTTTC.

V usage is TRBV28 and J usage is TRBJ1-4; possibly TRBD1 for D (6 bases). The V gene lost 8 bases and the J gene lost 7 bases, with 20 bases spanning the gap. The V gene's germline CDR1 is MDHEN and CDR2 SYDVKM. The length of the CDR3 is 15 residues. The CDR3 loop is CASSRLQGLGEKLFF. The CDR3 DNA follows: TGTGCCAGCTCCCGCCTCCAGGGGTTAGGTGAAAAACTGTTTTTT.

This clone occurred once. This chain joins TRBV30 and TRBJ2-2; D is uncertain. V shed 1 base and J shed 6 bases, with 18 bases lying between them. This CDR3 has 16 amino acids. Germline V gives CDR1 GTSNPN, CDR2 SVGIG (reference sequence). CDR3 sequence (DNA): TGTGCCTGGAGTGCCCTCCTTGATCCCGAGCCCGGGGAGCTGTTTTTT. Translation gives CAWSALLDPEPGELFF.

This clone was recorded a few times. This rearrangement joins TRBV25-1 to TRBJ1-1, with TRBD1 as a possible D gene (6 bases). The CDR3 contains 13 residues. V lost 4 bases to trimming and J lost 7 bases, with 13 bases between them. The germline V gene has CDR1 MGHDK and CDR2 SYGVNS. The DNA of the CDR3 is TGTGCCAGCAGTGTACCGGGACAACGTGAAGCTTTCTTT. Translating gives CASSVPGQREAFF.

The rearrangement uses TRBV28 and TRBJ2-3; the D gene is possibly TRBD2 (6 bases). The V end lost 1 base, the J end lost 4 bases, and 9 bases lay between the germline ends. CDR3 length: 14 amino acids. Germline loops: CDR1 MDHEN, CDR2 SYDVKM. The CDR3 sequence: CASSLYGGADTQYF. CDR3 DNA sequence: TGTGCCAGCAGTTTATACGGGGGTGCAGATACGCAGTATTTT.

The chain joins TRBV5-6 to TRBJ1-5; TRBD1 might be the D (6 bases). Trimming took off 4 bases at V and 3 bases at J, with 11 bases between the two ends. The CDR3 is 14 amino acids. Germline values: CDR1 SGHDT, CDR2 YYEEEE. In nucleotides, the CDR3 is TGTGCCAGCAGCGGTGGACAGTTCAATCAGCCCCAGCATTTT. Translated, it gives CASSGGQFNQPQHF.

The chain is built from TRBV5-1 and TRBJ1-1, with a possible D match to TRBD1 (5 bases). Germline loops: CDR1 SGHRS, CDR2 YFSETQ. The CDR3 spans 13 residues. The V end lost 2 bases, the J end lost 5 bases, and 10 bases lay between the germline ends. As DNA, the CDR3 is TGCGCCAGCAGCTTCGGCAGGGCGACTGAAGCTTTCTTT. Translating it yields CASSFGRATEAFF.

The chain uses TRBV9 and TRBJ2-3, with D perhaps TRBD2 (6 bases). Germline V CDR1 and CDR2: SGDLS, YYNGEE. Trimming took 0 bases from V and 1 from J, leaving 18 bases between them. This CDR3 is built from 18 residues. CDR3 DNA: TGTGCCAGCAGCGTAGGGGCCAGGGTTATAGCGGGCACAGATACGCAGTATTTT. Encoded protein: CASSVGARVIAGTDTQYF.

The chain recombines TRBV9 with TRBJ2-1; TRBD2 matches 15 bases. CDR3 length equals 17 residues. With V trimmed by 3 bases and J by 6 bases, 7 bases remained unmatched. CDR1 is SGDLS, CDR2 YYNGEE, per germline. CDR3 protein: CASSERGTSGRTNEQFF. The CDR3 coding sequence is TGTGCCAGCAGCGAGAGGGGGACTAGCGGGAGGACCAATGAGCAGTTCTTC. The full variable domain, in which reference TRBV9 and TRBJ2-1 provide the parts outside the CDR3, is DSGVTQTPKHLITATGQRVTLRCSPRSGDLSVYWYQQSLDQGLQFLIQYYNGEERAKGNILERFSAQQFPDLHSELNLSSLELGDSALYFCASSERGTSGRTNEQFFGPGTRLTVL.

This clone has just a few counts. This rearrangement joins TRBV7-2 to TRBJ2-1, with D possibly matching TRBD2 (6 bases). The CDR3 covers 16 residues. CDR1 is SGHTA and CDR2 is FQGNSA in the germline V gene. With 5 bases removed from V and 0 bases from J, the gap between germline ends came to 14 bases. DNA of the CDR3: TGTGCCAGCAGCCTTCATGGCGGGATCTCCTACAATGAGCAGTTCTTC. This encodes CASSLHGGISYNEQFF.

The CDR3 sequence: CASSQQGYQPQHF. The CDR3 DNA reads as TGTGCCAGTAGTCAACAGGGTTATCAGCCCCAGCATTTT. This chain uses TRBV19 with TRBJ1-5; D might be TRBD1 (6 bases). Between the trimmed V and J ends, which lost 5 bases and 5 bases, there was a span of 10 bases. Germline V gene data show CDR1 as LNHDA and CDR2 as SQIVND (reference sequence). CDR3 size: 13 residues.

The chain recombines TRBV7-2 with TRBJ1-5, with 9 bases that match TRBD1. Germline trimming cut 5 bases from V and 3 bases from J; bases unmatched to any gene: 8. The CDR3 contains 16 residues. Germline V gene lookup returns CDR1 SGHTA and CDR2 FQGNSA. CDR3 nucleotides: TGTGCCAGCAGCCTACAGGGGGCGAACTCCAATCAGCCCCAGCATTTT. The encoded protein is CASSLQGANSNQPQHF.

The chain has TRBV6-5 and TRBJ1-2, with TRBD1 identical over 11 bases. Losses at the gene ends were 5 bases for V and 2 bases for J; bases not matched to a gene: 4. The length of the CDR3 is 15 residues. Germline V CDR1 and CDR2: MNHEY, SVGAGI. The CDR3 nucleotides are TGTGCCAGCAGTACGAGGGACAGGGGGAACTATGGCTACACCTTC. Its protein is CASSTRDRGNYGYTF.

The gene calls are TRBV7-9 and TRBJ1-4, with D unresolved. V was clipped by 11 bases and J by 5 bases, with 18 bases between them. Germline CDR1 reads SEHNR; CDR2 reads FQNEAQ (reference sequence). The CDR3 covers 14 residues. CDR3 sequence: CACEPPQANEKLFF. The CDR3 nucleotides are TGTGCCTGCGAACCCCCCCAGGCCAATGAAAAACTGTTTTTT.

CDR3 nucleotide sequence: TGCAGCGTTGCACTCCCAGGCCAGACCCAGTACTTC. Translation gives CSVALPGQTQYF. This chain joins TRBV29-1 and TRBJ2-5, with D uncertain. In germline, CDR1 is SQVTM, CDR2 ANQGSEA. Between the trimmed V and J ends, which lost 4 bases and 6 bases, there was a span of 12 bases. The CDR3 loop spans 12 amino acids.

This chain links TRBV5-1 with TRBJ1-2, with TRBD1 matching 11 bases. This CDR3 has 14 amino acids. Germline V gives CDR1 SGHRS, CDR2 YFSETQ. With 3 bases clipped from V and 6 bases from J, the junction kept 4 bases outside the gene matches. Written as DNA, the CDR3 is TGCGCCAGCAGCTGGGGACAGGGGGTTGATGGCTACACCTTC. It codes for CASSWGQGVDGYTF.